This passage covers 2 T cell receptor beta chains from one sample sequenced in a study of blood T cell repertoires in COVID-19. Profiling relied on immunoSEQ multiplex PCR, and the TCRdb table lists in-frame clones only, not all of them. The sample has hundreds of thousands of clones, over 85% seen once. Input material: PBMCs or T cells enriched from blood (not recorded which). The source of these receptors is a woman between 45 and 60 years old who had been exposed to COVID-19.

This chain uses TRBV28 with TRBJ1-2; D remains unclear. Germline CDR1 and CDR2: MDHEN and SYDVKM. This CDR3 contains 15 residues. The germline V and J ends were trimmed by 0 bases and 6 bases, with 14 bases remaining between them. The CDR3 spells CASSLWAETTNGYTF. The DNA for the CDR3 is TGTGCCAGCAGTTTATGGGCAGAAACGACTAATGGCTACACCTTC.

This chain uses TRBV15 with TRBJ2-1; 8 positions agree with TRBD1. CDR3 length equals 15 residues. The trim removed 0 bases at V and 8 bases at J, leaving 6 bases unmatched. CDR1 and CDR2 (germline): LNHNV, YYDKDF (reference sequence). Here the CDR3 DNA reads TGTGCCACCAGCAGAGATACGGGCAGGGGGCATGAGCAGTTCTTC. Its protein product is CATSRDTGRGHEQFF.